A single sample is the source of the 27 T cell receptor beta chains below, sequenced in a study of OX40 agonist ivuxolimab in advanced cancers. Profiling relied on immunoSEQ multiplex PCR, and the TCRdb table lists in-frame clones only, not all of them. The sample has tens of thousands of clones, around nine tenths seen once; the top ten hold around 1.5%. Sample: CD4+ or CD8+ T cells sorted from blood, taken in a trial of the OX40 agonist ivuxolimab. The receptors come from an adult with an advanced solid tumor such as melanoma, head and neck, liver or kidney cancer.

The gene calls are TRBV10-3 and TRBJ2-3; D may match TRBD1 or TRBD2 (5 bases each). Germline lookup yields CDR1 ENHRY and CDR2 SYGVKD. This CDR3 region has 12 residues. Trimming stripped 11 bases from V and 2 bases from J, with 11 bases between. CDR3 nucleotides: TGTGCCGTGGGGACGGACACAGATACGCAGTATTTT. Translation gives CAVGTDTDTQYF.

This chain joins TRBV9 and TRBJ1-4; no definite D call. The CDR3 totals 12 residues. Germline V gene sequence: CDR1 SGDLS, CDR2 YYNGEE. The germline V and J ends were trimmed by 3 bases and 8 bases, with 8 bases remaining between them. CDR3 nucleotides: TGTGCCAGCAGCGATGGGAGGGAAAAACTGTTTTTT. Its protein product is CASSDGREKLFF.

The chain combines TRBV18 with TRBJ1-4, with D perhaps matching TRBD1 (6 bases). Per germline, CDR1 KGHSH and CDR2 LQKENI. The CDR3 loop spans 15 amino acids. The V end was cut by 7 bases, the J end by 8 bases, with 20 bases between. CDR3 DNA: TGTGCCAGCTGCGACACATCCGGGACACCCGAAAAACTGTTTTTT. Protein sequence: CASCDTSGTPEKLFF.

This chain connects TRBV15 to TRBJ2-7, with D possibly being TRBD1 (6 bases). This CDR3 is 13 amino acids long. The ends were cut back, 5 bases at V and 5 bases at J, with 13 bases in the middle. In germline, CDR1 is LNHNV, CDR2 YYDKDF (reference sequence). The CDR3 sequence is CATSYRAGNEQYF. DNA of the CDR3: TGTGCCACCAGCTACAGGGCGGGCAACGAGCAGTACTTC.

The rearrangement joins TRBV6-5 to TRBJ2-3, with 12 bases lining up with TRBD2. Trimming at V came to 5 bases and at J to 3 bases, leaving 3 bases not matched to a gene. The CDR3 length is 15 residues. Germline assignment: CDR1 MNHEY and CDR2 SVGAGI. The CDR3 reads CASSNGLAGTDTQYF. The CDR3 DNA reads as TGTGCCAGCAGTAACGGACTAGCGGGGACAGATACGCAGTATTTT.

The V gene is TRBV10-3, the J gene TRBJ2-5, with 13 bases fitting TRBD2. V lost 4 bases to trimming and J lost 5 bases; unmatched junction nucleotides: 13. Germline CDR1 ENHRY, CDR2 SYGVKD. CDR3 length: 18 amino acids. CDR3 sequence: CAISGRLAGGRIVETQYF. CDR3 DNA: TGTGCCATCAGTGGTCGACTAGCGGGGGGCAGGATAGTGGAGACCCAGTACTTC.

The chain links TRBV6-5 to TRBJ2-5; 7 bases fit TRBD2. CDR3 length: 14 amino acids. The junction had 7 bases not matched to a gene; V was cut back by 7 bases and J by 2 bases. Per the germline V gene, CDR1 is MNHEY and CDR2 is SVGAGI. CDR3 region: CASTTPGGQETQYF. Here the CDR3 DNA reads TGTGCCAGCACCACCCCCGGGGGGCAAGAGACCCAGTACTTC.

The V call is TRBV19, the J call TRBJ1-1; D is possibly TRBD1 (5 bases). CDR1 is LNHDA, CDR2 SQIVND, per germline (reference sequence). V lost 3 bases and J 5 bases, leaving 13 bases between the germline ends. The CDR3 totals 14 residues. Written as DNA, the CDR3 is TGTGCCAGTAGTATGACTGACTGGGGGACTGAAGCTTTCTTT. Its translation: CASSMTDWGTEAFF.

The chain combines TRBV19 with TRBJ2-7; D gene ambiguous. This CDR3 comprises 15 residues. Germline V gene data show CDR1 as LNHDA and CDR2 as SQIVND (reference sequence). Trimming took 0 bases from V and 0 from J, leaving 9 bases between them. CDR3 amino acids: CASSIDGIGSYEQYF. CDR3 coding DNA: TGTGCCAGTAGTATAGATGGGATTGGCTCCTACGAGCAGTACTTC.

The chain couples TRBV27 to TRBJ1-2; 8 positions agree with TRBD1. The junction had 5 bases not matched to a gene; V was cut back by 4 bases and J by 4 bases. This CDR3 comprises 14 residues. Germline V gives CDR1 MNHEY, CDR2 SMNVEV (reference sequence). CDR3 protein: CASSSDQGAYGYTF. In nucleotides, the CDR3 is TGTGCCAGCAGTTCCGATCAGGGGGCCTATGGCTACACCTTC.

This chain joins TRBV30 and TRBJ2-4, with D possibly being TRBD2 (6 bases). V lost 4 bases and J 9 bases, leaving 19 bases between the germline ends. The germline V gene has CDR1 GTSNPN and CDR2 SVGIG (reference sequence). This CDR3 is built from 14 residues. The CDR3 reads CAWNRGKRGGIQYF. The CDR3 region has the DNA TGTGCCTGGAATAGGGGCAAAAGGGGAGGCATTCAGTACTTC.

The chain employs TRBV29-1 and TRBJ2-3; 14 positions agree with TRBD2. This CDR3 has 15 residues. The junction had 6 bases not matched to a gene; V was cut back by 4 bases and J by 6 bases. CDR1 and CDR2 from the germline V gene are SQVTM and ANQGSEA. The CDR3 DNA follows: TGCAGCGTTGTCGGGACTAGCGGGAGTGTTGATACGCAGTATTTT. It specifies CSVVGTSGSVDTQYF.

The V call is TRBV7-9, the J call TRBJ2-3; 9 nucleotides align to TRBD2. V dropped 9 bases and J dropped 2; count of bases not matched to a gene: 6. The CDR3 consists of 14 residues. Per the germline V gene, CDR1 is SEHNR and CDR2 is FQNEAQ (reference sequence). CDR3 bases: TGTGCCAGTTGTAGCGGGAGACTCACAGATACGCAGTATTTT. Its translation is CASCSGRLTDTQYF.

This rearrangement joins TRBV5-5 to TRBJ2-7; no firm D call. The CDR3 has 15 amino acids. The V end lost 1 base, the J end lost 3 bases, and 14 bases lay between the germline ends. Germline V gene sequence: CDR1 SGHKS, CDR2 YYEKEE (reference sequence). The CDR3 here is CASSLQASGIYEQYF. DNA of the CDR3: TGTGCCAGCAGCTTGCAGGCCTCCGGCATCTACGAGCAGTACTTC.

The chain has TRBV5-1 and TRBJ2-2, with D possibly matching TRBD2 (5 bases). This CDR3 has 15 residues. Germline lookup yields CDR1 SGHRS and CDR2 YFSETQ. With 0 bases removed from V and 1 base from J, the gap between germline ends came to 7 bases. CDR3 amino acids: CASSLAAGNTGELFF. For the CDR3, the DNA is TGCGCCAGCAGCTTGGCTGCGGGGAACACCGGGGAGCTGTTTTTT.

The chain combines TRBV30 with TRBJ1-2, with D possibly TRBD1 on 6 matching bases. The CDR3 covers 13 residues. Germline V gene data show CDR1 as GTSNPN and CDR2 as SVGIG (reference sequence). V lost 4 bases and J lost 1, with 10 bases in between. The CDR3 spells CAWKPGDNYGYTF. In DNA form, the CDR3 reads TGTGCCTGGAAGCCAGGGGATAACTATGGCTACACCTTC. Based on the CDR3 plus reference TRBV30 and TRBJ1-2, the full variable domain is SQTIHQWPATLVQPVGSPLSLECTVEGTSNPNLYWYRQAAGRGLQLLFYSVGIGQISSEVPQNLSASRPQDRQFILSSKKLLLSDSGFYLCAWKPGDNYGYTFGSGTRLTVV.

Only one count was recorded for this clone. The V call is TRBV7-9, the J call TRBJ1-4; 11 nucleotides match TRBD1. The CDR3 covers 17 residues. Germline assignment: CDR1 SEHNR and CDR2 FQNEAQ (reference sequence). J gave up 3 bases and V 5 bases, and 8 bases lay outside the gene matches. The CDR3: CASSHGQGARANEKLFF. DNA of the CDR3: TGTGCCAGCAGCCATGGACAGGGGGCGCGTGCTAATGAAAAACTGTTTTTT.

The gene calls are TRBV7-8 and TRBJ2-1, with 8 nucleotides matching TRBD2. Germline values: CDR1 SGHVS, CDR2 FQNEAQ. The V segment lost 3 bases and the J segment 5 bases; nucleotides outside the gene matches: 6. The CDR3 has 15 amino acids. The CDR3 coding sequence is TGTGCCAGCAGCTTCAGACTCGGGGGGGACAATGAGCAGTTCTTC. Its translation is CASSFRLGGDNEQFF.

The chain recombines TRBV5-1 with TRBJ2-7; D unresolved. The V and J ends lost 4 bases and 0 bases respectively, with 17 bases between them. This CDR3 is 16 amino acids long. Germline V gives CDR1 SGHRS, CDR2 YFSETQ. The CDR3 sequence is CASSIRTNLASYEQYF. CDR3 bases: TGCGCCAGCAGCATCCGGACGAACCTGGCCTCCTACGAGCAGTACTTC.

This chain uses TRBV18 with TRBJ1-5; no clear D. CDR3 length equals 13 residues. Germline V gives CDR1 KGHSH, CDR2 LQKENI. V shed 3 bases and J shed 1 base, with 4 bases lying between them. CDR3: CASSPNSNQPQHF. The CDR3 DNA is TGTGCCAGCTCACCTAACAGCAATCAGCCCCAGCATTTT.

V usage is TRBV5-5 and J usage is TRBJ2-7, with 10 bases identical to TRBD2. J lost 6 bases, V lost 1 base, and 7 bases had no gene match. This CDR3 is 15 amino acids long. The germline V gene has CDR1 SGHKS and CDR2 YYEKEE (reference sequence). The CDR3 DNA reads TGTGCCAGCAGCTTGTCCCTAGCGGGAGTTGCCGAGCAGTACTTC. Protein product: CASSLSLAGVAEQYF.

V is TRBV18 and J is TRBJ1-3; TRBD1 matches at 12 bases. Germline V gene lookup returns CDR1 KGHSH and CDR2 LQKENI. V shed 3 bases and J 4 bases; nucleotides not matched to a gene: 1. This CDR3 spans 15 amino acids. CDR3 sequence (DNA): TGTGCCAGCTCACCGGGACAGGGGGCCGGAAACACCATATATTTT. It specifies CASSPGQGAGNTIYF. Full variable domain (rest looked up from reference TRBV18 and TRBJ1-3): NAGVMQNPRHLVRRRGQEARLRCSPMKGHSHVYWYRQLPEEGLKFMVYLQKENIIDESGMPKERFSAEFPKEGPSILRIQQVVRGDSAAYFCASSPGQGAGNTIYFGEGSWLTVV.

This clone came up a few times. The rearrangement joins TRBV18 to TRBJ1-5; 8 bases are a match to TRBD1. V was pared by 3 bases and J by 7 bases, with 5 bases of the junction left unmatched. From germline, CDR1 is KGHSH and CDR2 LQKENI. The CDR3 consists of 14 residues. Written as DNA, the CDR3 is TGTGCCAGCTCACCTGGACAGGGCGGGCAGCCCCAGCATTTT. As protein: CASSPGQGGQPQHF.

This clone was picked up many times. Other DNA sequences in this sample translate to the same CDR3. The genes are TRBV4-3 and TRBJ2-5; unclear D gene. The V gene lost 0 bases and the J gene lost 5 bases, with 10 bases spanning the gap. Per the germline V gene, CDR1 is LGHNA and CDR2 is YSLEER. This CDR3 has 14 residues. The CDR3 region has the DNA TGCGCCAGCAGCCAAGATACATCCCGGGAGACCCAGTACTTC. Residues: CASSQDTSRETQYF.

This clone was found once. The chain links TRBV10-3 to TRBJ2-1; D may correspond to TRBD1 or TRBD2 (5 bases each). V was trimmed by 0 bases and J by 7 bases, leaving 10 bases between them. Germline CDR1 and CDR2: ENHRY and SYGVKD. CDR3 size: 14 residues. The CDR3 loop reads CAISESGPINEQFF. In DNA, the CDR3 is TGTGCCATCAGTGAGTCGGGACCCATAAATGAGCAGTTCTTC.

The CDR3 loop is CASRGRTGGAGANVLTF. CDR3 DNA sequence: TGTGCCAGCAGGGGTCGGACAGGGGGCGCAGGGGCCAACGTCCTGACTTTC. The chain couples TRBV2 to TRBJ2-6, with 11 bases matching TRBD1. Germline V gene lookup returns CDR1 SNHLY and CDR2 FYNNEI. The CDR3 covers 17 residues. After removal of 6 bases from V and 4 bases from J, the junction contained 8 bases not matched to a gene.

The chain couples TRBV5-4 to TRBJ1-1; tentative D call: TRBD1 (6 bases). Germline lookup yields CDR1 SGHNT and CDR2 YYREEE (reference sequence). The CDR3 loop spans 15 amino acids. The V end lost 6 bases, the J end lost 2 bases, and 17 bases lay between the germline ends. The CDR3 reads CASISSRGYNTEAFF. The CDR3 DNA is TGTGCCAGCATCTCTAGTAGGGGGTATAACACTGAAGCTTTCTTT.